A single sample is the source of the 17 T cell receptor beta chains below, sequenced in a study of T cells in Graves' hyperthyroidism and ophthalmopathy. Authors of the study amplified TCR beta CDR3 regions from RNA transcripts. During a first-round RT-PCR of the TCR CDR3, the HTBI primer set was used. TCRdb used MiXCR to reprocess the multiplex PCR reads, holding one entry per CDR3 protein. The sample holds some 720,000 distinct CDR3 sequences, about 15% seen once. Source material: blood. The receptors come from a man between 18 and 29 years old with Graves' hyperthyroidism.

This clonotype was detected a few times. J is TRBJ2-2 and V is TRBV7-6, with TRBD2 matching over 8 bases. Germline CDR1 and CDR2: SGHVS and FNYEAQ. This CDR3 has 17 residues. V was pared by 1 base and J by 0 bases, with 4 bases of the junction left unmatched. CDR3 in DNA: TGTGCCAGCAGCTTAGTCCCTAGCGGGTCGAACACCGGGGAGCTGTTTTTT. This encodes CASSLVPSGSNTGELFF.

This chain uses TRBV11-2 with TRBJ1-4; no firm D call. Between the trimmed V and J ends, which lost 7 bases and 5 bases, there was a span of 17 bases. This CDR3 is 15 amino acids long. Germline CDR1 and CDR2: SGHAT and FQNNGV. The DNA of the CDR3 is TGTGCCAGCACCAAATCCGGGGTCCCCAATGAAAAACTGTTTTTT. Translation gives CASTKSGVPNEKLFF.

The sample holds many counts of this clonotype. The chain uses TRBV27 and TRBJ2-3, with TRBD2 as a possible D gene (7 bases). CDR1 is MNHEY, CDR2 SMNVEV, per germline (reference sequence). This CDR3 spans 18 amino acids. Trimming took off 6 bases at V and 2 bases at J, with 24 bases between the two ends. The CDR3 sequence is CASSPPDSGLAVTDTQYF. In DNA, the CDR3 is TGTGCCAGCAGCCCGCCGGACAGCGGGCTAGCGGTCACAGATACGCAGTATTTT.

This clonotype was counted ten times or more. CDR3 amino acids: CSALKRESPYNEQFF. The CDR3 nucleotides are TGCAGTGCTCTTAAGAGGGAGAGCCCCTACAATGAGCAGTTCTTC. The rearrangement uses TRBV20-1 and TRBJ2-1; TRBD2 is a possible D gene (5 bases). Germline V gives CDR1 DFQATT, CDR2 SNEGSKA (reference sequence). The germline V and J ends were trimmed by 5 bases and 2 bases, with 16 bases remaining between them. CDR3 length: 15 residues.

The chain links TRBV12-3 or TRBV12-4 to TRBJ2-2; 8 nucleotides agree with TRBD1. V gave up 10 bases and J gave up 6 bases; unmatched junction bases: 10. The CDR3 runs to 14 residues. CDR3 amino acids: CAIRQGNMAGELFF. The CDR3 DNA follows: TGTGCCATAAGACAGGGGAATATGGCCGGGGAGCTGTTTTTT.

This clonotype turned up a few times. This sequence joins TRBV7-3 and TRBJ2-5, with D perhaps matching TRBD2 (5 bases). This CDR3 has 14 residues. Trimming shortened V by 2 bases and J by 4 bases, and 11 bases separated the two germline ends. CDR1 is SGHTA and CDR2 is FQGTGA in the germline V gene. The CDR3 region is CASSLSPGVETQYF. The CDR3 nucleotides are TGTGCCAGCAGCTTATCACCCGGGGTAGAGACCCAGTACTTC.

A few counts support this clonotype. This could be a read error, since a much larger clone is one nucleotide away. The chain links TRBV27 to TRBJ2-1; TRBD2 agrees at 7 bases. Germline V gene data show CDR1 as MNHEY and CDR2 as SMNVEV (reference sequence). CDR3 length: 15 amino acids. V lost 7 bases, J lost 0 bases, and 6 bases stayed unmatched. CDR3 amino acids: CASTLGTTSYNEQFF. The CDR3 coding sequence is TGTGCCAGCACCCTCGGGACTACCTCCTACAATGAGCAGTTCTTC.

The rearrangement uses TRBV7-2 and TRBJ2-3, with 11 nucleotides matching TRBD2. Trimming took 5 bases from V and 0 from J; bases not matched to a gene: 4. CDR3 length equals 16 residues. Germline V gene data show CDR1 as SGHTA and CDR2 as FQGNSA. This chain's CDR3 is CASSVLAGGSTDTQYF. The CDR3 nucleotides are TGTGCCAGCAGCGTCCTAGCGGGGGGTAGCACAGATACGCAGTATTTT.

This clonotype appeared many times. The chain employs TRBV6-2 or TRBV6-3 and TRBJ2-5; 10 bases fit TRBD2. Trimming cost V 10 bases and J 5 bases; bases outside gene matches: 13. This CDR3 is 15 amino acids long. Germline V gene lookup returns CDR1 MNHEY and CDR2 SVGEGT. The CDR3 coding sequence is TGTGCCACCCGAAGCGGGAGGGCCGATCGGGAGACCCAGTACTTC. This translates into CATRSGRADRETQYF.

The rearrangement links TRBV27 to TRBJ1-1; 7 nucleotides align to TRBD1. Losses at the gene ends were 5 bases for V and 1 base for J; bases not matched to a gene: 4. Per germline, CDR1 MNHEY and CDR2 SMNVEV (reference sequence). This CDR3 contains 14 residues. The CDR3 here is CASSRGGKNTEAFF. The CDR3, as DNA: TGTGCCAGCAGTCGAGGGGGCAAGAACACTGAAGCTTTCTTT.

This clonotype was recorded a few times. The chain links TRBV20-1 to TRBJ1-6; D gene unclear. The CDR3 runs 17 residues. The ends were cut back, 0 bases at V and 0 bases at J, with 12 bases in the middle. The germline CDR1 and CDR2 sequences are DFQATT and SNEGSKA (reference sequence). CDR3 loop: CSARDLTRGSYNSPLHF. CDR3 DNA: TGCAGTGCTAGAGATCTTACGAGAGGCTCCTATAATTCACCCCTCCACTTT.

This clonotype has just a few counts. The J gene is TRBJ1-5, the V gene TRBV13; TRBD1 agrees at 8 bases. Looked up from germline, CDR1 is PRHDT and CDR2 is FYEKMQ (reference sequence). V lost 5 bases to trimming and J lost 7 bases; unmatched junction nucleotides: 7. CDR3 length: 14 residues. The CDR3 sequence: CASSIRTGRQPQHF. The CDR3 nucleotides read TGTGCCAGCAGCATACGGACAGGGCGGCAGCCCCAGCATTTT.

The chain couples TRBV2 to TRBJ2-5; TRBD2 is a possible D gene (6 bases). V lost 7 bases, J lost 0 bases, and 15 bases lay in between. Germline assignment: CDR1 SNHLY and CDR2 FYNNEI. CDR3 length equals 15 residues. CDR3 DNA: TGTGCCAGCAACGGAGCCCGGGACTACCAAGAGACCCAGTACTTC. It codes for CASNGARDYQETQYF.

In DNA, the CDR3 is TGCGCCAGCAGCCAAGACCCCGGGGCAAATGAGCAGTTCTTC. Protein sequence: CASSQDPGANEQFF. The chain joins TRBV4-1 to TRBJ2-1; D possibly uses TRBD1 or TRBD2 (5 bases each). Per the germline V gene, CDR1 is MGHRA and CDR2 is YSYEKL. Trimming left V 0 bases short and J 7 bases short, with 10 bases between. The CDR3 runs to 14 residues.

In its sample, this clonotype was seen many times. This chain links TRBV28 with TRBJ2-3; TRBD2 matches 8 bases. CDR3 length: 16 amino acids. Germline loops: CDR1 MDHEN, CDR2 SYDVKM. Trimming cost V 6 bases and J 5 bases; bases outside gene matches: 13. The CDR3 coding sequence is TGTGCCAGCAGACCCCTTGGACTAGCCCAAATAGATACGCAGTATTTT. Translation gives CASRPLGLAQIDTQYF. Full variable domain (rest looked up from reference TRBV28 and TRBJ2-3): DVKVTQSSRYLVKRTGEKVFLECVQDMDHENMFWYRQDPGLGLRLIYFSYDVKMKEKGDIPEGYSVSREKKERFSLILESASTNQTSMYLCASRPLGLAQIDTQYFGPGTRLTVL.

This clonotype appeared many times. The genes are TRBV11-1 and TRBJ2-2, with D hard to call. V was shortened by 7 bases and J by 3 bases, with 9 bases between the two germline ends. The germline V gene encodes CDR1 SGHAT and CDR2 FQDESV (reference sequence). CDR3 length equals 13 residues. The CDR3 DNA follows: TGTGCCAGCACCCTCCCGGACACCGGGGAGCTGTTTTTT. Translation gives CASTLPDTGELFF.

The V call is TRBV13, the J call TRBJ2-5, with TRBD1 identical over 8 bases. CDR3 length: 15 amino acids. J was trimmed by 1 base and V by 4 bases; bases with no gene match: 5. CDR1 and CDR2 from the germline V gene are PRHDT and FYEKMQ (reference sequence). In DNA form, the CDR3 reads TGTGCCAGCAGCTCCGGGACAGGAGTCCAAGAGACCCAGTACTTC. This gives the protein CASSSGTGVQETQYF.